Listed below are T cell receptor beta chains from one sample, sequenced in a study of OX40 agonist ivuxolimab in advanced cancers. The method was immunoSEQ multiplex PCR; TCRdb's version includes in-frame clones alone and lacks a portion of them. The profile shows 60,000 or so clones, 83% of them singletons. Source: CD4+ or CD8+ T cells sorted from blood, taken in a trial of the OX40 agonist ivuxolimab. All receptors come from an adult with an advanced solid tumor such as melanoma, head and neck, liver or kidney cancer. CDR3s include the opening cysteine and the closing phenylalanine or tryptophan. A D gene is named only where the DNA matches it firmly. The listing skips clone size in some rows; elsewhere it reads once, few, many or a size class.

TRBV7-9,TRBJ2-5,NA,15,NA,TGTGCCAGCACCTCTTCCGGGTGGCCGGGGGAGACCCAGTACTTC,CASTSSGWPGETQYF
TRBV18,TRBJ1-2,NA,15,NA,TGTGCCAGCTCACCAGGGAGGGACCAGGACTATGGCTACACCTTC,CASSPGRDQDYGYTF
TRBV15,TRBJ1-2,NA,15,NA,TGTGCCACCAGCAGAGATCAAGAGATGGGCTATGGCTACACCTTC,CATSRDQEMGYGYTF
TRBV5-5,TRBJ2-3,NA,13,NA,TGTGCCAGCAGACCATACCGCACAGATACGCAGTATTTT,CASRPYRTDTQYF
TRBV5-4,TRBJ2-7,TRBD2,15,NA,TGTGCCAGCAGCCCCCAGACTAGCGGAACATACGAGCAGTACTTC,CASSPQTSGTYEQYF
TRBV7-2,TRBJ2-5,TRBD1,15,NA,TGTGCCAGCAGCTTAGCGTGGGACAGGGCGGAGACCCAGTACTTC,CASSLAWDRAETQYF
TRBV7-2,TRBJ2-5,NA,16,NA,TGTGCCAGCAGCTTAGGGGCGGGGGCCGCCGGCGAGACCCAGTACTTC,CASSLGAGAAGETQYF
TRBV7-8,TRBJ1-4,NA,14,NA,TGTGCCAGCAGCCCGTGGGGGGCGGGTGAAAAACTGTTTTTT,CASSPWGAGEKLFF
TRBV5-6,TRBJ2-7,TRBD1,13,few,TGTGCCAGCAGCGGGGACAGCTCCTACGAGCAGTACTTC,CASSGDSSYEQYF
TRBV7-2,TRBJ2-7,NA,14,few,TGTGCCAGCAGCTCGGACGGGCATTCGTACGAGCAGTACTTC,CASSSDGHSYEQYF
TRBV19,TRBJ2-7,NA,12,NA,TGTGCCAGTACTTCCGTTGGAGGGGTGCAGTACTTC,CASTSVGGVQYF
TRBV18,TRBJ2-5,NA,13,few,TGTGCCAGCTCACTGACTAGGGAAGAGACCCAGTACTTC,CASSLTREETQYF
TRBV18,TRBJ2-5,NA,14,NA,TGTGCCAGCTCACCTTCTAACGGCCAAGAGACCCAGTACTTC,CASSPSNGQETQYF
TRBV7-9,TRBJ1-1,TRBD1,18,NA,TGTGCCAGCAGCTTAAATCCGGGACAGGGGATATTGGGCACTGAAGCTTTCTTT,CASSLNPGQGILGTEAFF
TRBV7-8,TRBJ2-7,NA,14,NA,TGTGCCAGCAGCTTAGTTGCGGGAATCTACGAGCAGTACTTC,CASSLVAGIYEQYF
TRBV2,TRBJ1-2,NA,12,NA,TGTGCCAGCAAACGGGGGGACTATGGCTACACCTTC,CASKRGDYGYTF
TRBV30,TRBJ1-2,NA,13,NA,TGTGCCTGCTCAGCGGACGGAGTATATGGCTACACCTTC,CACSADGVYGYTF
TRBV4-2,TRBJ2-1,TRBD1,14,NA,TGTGCCAGCAGCCAAGAACAGGGGGGATATGAGCAGTTCTTC,CASSQEQGGYEQFF
TRBV30,TRBJ2-5,TRBD2,12,NA,TGTGCCTGGGGCAATGGGGGGGAAACCCAGTACTTC,CAWGNGGETQYF
TRBV11-1,TRBJ2-3,TRBD1,15,NA,TGTGCCAGCCGAACCGGGACAGGGGGCTCATATACGCAGTATTTT,CASRTGTGGSYTQYF
TRBV7-2,TRBJ2-5,TRBD2,18,NA,TGTGCCAGCAGCTTAGGGCCTAGCGGGGGGCTATACCAAGAGACCCAGTACTTC,CASSLGPSGGLYQETQYF
TRBV4-2,TRBJ2-7,NA,13,NA,TGTGCCAGCAGCCCCGAGAGCTCCTACGAGCAGTACTTC,CASSPESSYEQYF
TRBV30,TRBJ1-1,NA,13,NA,TGTGCCTGGAGTAGGACTTTGAACACTGAAGCTTTCTTT,CAWSRTLNTEAFF
TRBV28,TRBJ2-5,TRBD1,13,NA,TGTGCCAGCAGGCGGACAGGGCACGAGACCCAGTACTTC,CASRRTGHETQYF
TRBV9,TRBJ2-3,NA,15,NA,TGTGCCAGCAGCTCAATACTAGACGTTACAGATACGCAGTATTTT,CASSSILDVTDTQYF
TRBV5-1,TRBJ1-6,NA,14,few,TGCGCCAGCAGCTGGCAGGGAACGGATTCACCCCTCCACTTT,CASSWQGTDSPLHF
TRBV7-3,TRBJ2-1,TRBD2,15,NA,TGTGCCAGCAGCGCCGGACTAGCGGGGGTCCATGAGCAGTTCTTC,CASSAGLAGVHEQFF
TRBV7-8,TRBJ1-5,NA,16,NA,TGTGCCAGCAGCCGACGGACGGAAAATAGCAATCAGCCCCAGCATTTT,CASSRRTENSNQPQHF
TRBV9,TRBJ2-1,NA,16,NA,TGTGCCAGCAGCGTAGATGGCAGGGGAATCTACAATGAGCAGTTCTTC,CASSVDGRGIYNEQFF
TRBV6-5,TRBJ1-4,NA,12,NA,TGTGCCAGCAGTAACCCCGGGGAAAAACTGTTTTTT,CASSNPGEKLFF
TRBV9,TRBJ1-4,NA,13,NA,TGTGCCAGCAGCAGTTCAAGGGATGAAAAACTGTTTTTT,CASSSSRDEKLFF
TRBV28,TRBJ2-5,TRBD2,14,NA,TGTGCCAGCAGTTTAGCGGGGGACGTGGAGACCCAGTACTTC,CASSLAGDVETQYF
TRBV19,TRBJ2-7,TRBD1,18,NA,TGTGCCAGTAGTCTCCAGCCTACCGGGACAGACTTCTTCTACGAGCAGTACTTC,CASSLQPTGTDFFYEQYF